These 22 T cell receptor beta chains originate from one sample sequenced in a study of T cell responses to AZD1222 COVID-19 vaccine. Profiled with immunoSEQ multiplex PCR; TCRdb holds only in-frame clones, not every one. The sample yields under 85,000 clones, roughly 90% seen once. Sequencing used peripheral blood, obtained on day 0 of MenACWY control vaccination. The receptors come from an adult in good health.

The rearrangement links TRBV7-2 to TRBJ2-7; unclear D gene. Germline V CDR1 and CDR2: SGHTA, FQGNSA. CDR3 length: 14 residues. V was pared by 6 bases and J by 0 bases, with 12 bases between. The CDR3 DNA is TGTGCCAGCAGTCCCGCCCCGAGCTCCTACGAGCAGTACTTC. The encoded protein is CASSPAPSSYEQYF.

This sequence joins TRBV6-6 and TRBJ2-7; TRBD2 agrees at 8 bases. The ends lost 3 bases at V and 6 bases at J; junction bases unmatched: 7. The CDR3 contains 14 residues. Looked up from germline, CDR1 is MNHNY and CDR2 is SVGAGI (reference sequence). For the CDR3, the DNA is TGTGCCAGCAGTTATGCCCCGGGAGGGCCCGAGCAGTACTTC. Its protein is CASSYAPGGPEQYF.

The chain combines TRBV4-1 with TRBJ2-1; 7 nucleotides agree with TRBD2. After removal of 4 bases from V and 9 bases from J, the junction contained 6 bases not matched to a gene. CDR3 length equals 13 residues. CDR1 is MGHRA, CDR2 YSYEKL, per germline. CDR3 in DNA: TGCGCCAGCAGCCCCTTCCCGGGGGGTGAGCAGTTCTTC. Translation: CASSPFPGGEQFF.

This clone occurred once. The rearrangement joins TRBV28 to TRBJ1-1; possible D gene TRBD1, 5 bases. The length of the CDR3 is 14 residues. Trimming cost V 3 bases and J 0 bases, with 8 bases left between them. The germline gives CDR1 MDHEN, CDR2 SYDVKM. CDR3 amino acids: CASSFLTVNTEAFF. For the CDR3, the DNA is TGTGCCAGCAGTTTTTTGACAGTGAACACTGAAGCTTTCTTT.

The V gene is TRBV5-1, the J gene TRBJ1-5; D not resolved. Germline V gene data show CDR1 as SGHRS and CDR2 as YFSETQ. Trimming took off 0 bases at V and 2 bases at J, with 9 bases between the two ends. The CDR3 is made up of 15 amino acids. Written as DNA, the CDR3 is TGCGCCAGCAGCTTGGATGGTCAGGGCAATCAGCCCCAGCATTTT. Translating it yields CASSLDGQGNQPQHF.

This chain connects TRBV12-3 or TRBV12-4 to TRBJ2-7; no reliable D call. The V end lost 5 bases, the J end lost 6 bases, and 11 bases lay between the germline ends. The CDR3 sequence is 12 residues long. In DNA, the CDR3 is TGTGCCAGCAGTACGATCTACGCCGAGCAGTACTTC. Protein: CASSTIYAEQYF.

The DNA for the CDR3 is TGCGCCAGCAGCCAATACCACGGGACTAGCAACTACGAGCAGTACTTC. Encoded protein: CASSQYHGTSNYEQYF. The chain has TRBV4-1 and TRBJ2-7; 9 bases are shared with TRBD2. The CDR3 is 16 residues long. CDR1 and CDR2 from the germline V gene are MGHRA and YSYEKL. V was clipped by 2 bases and J by 3 bases; unmatched bases: 8.

The V and J genes are TRBV9 and TRBJ1-6, with D perhaps TRBD1 (5 bases). The CDR3 length is 14 residues. Trimming removed 7 bases from V and 6 bases from J, with 14 bases in between. Germline loops: CDR1 SGDLS, CDR2 YYNGEE. The CDR3: CASAAGLTNSPLHF. The DNA of the CDR3 is TGTGCCAGCGCTGCGGGACTGACTAATTCACCCCTCCACTTT. The entire variable domain, with the rest obtained from reference TRBV9 and TRBJ1-6, is as follows: DSGVTQTPKHLITATGQRVTLRCSPRSGDLSVYWYQQSLDQGLQFLIQYYNGEERAKGNILERFSAQQFPDLHSELNLSSLELGDSALYFCASAAGLTNSPLHFGNGTRLTVT.

V usage is TRBV5-6 and J usage is TRBJ1-4; 7 nucleotides align to TRBD1. The CDR3 contains 16 residues. The germline V gene has CDR1 SGHDT and CDR2 YYEEEE. With V trimmed by 4 bases and J by 8 bases, 14 bases remained unmatched. CDR3: CASSPEGAPRGEKLFF. The CDR3 DNA reads TGTGCCAGCAGCCCGGAGGGGGCCCCCAGAGGCGAAAAACTGTTTTTT. Together with reference TRBV5-6 and TRBJ1-4, the CDR3 gives the full variable domain: DAGVTQSPTHLIKTRGQQVTLRCSPKSGHDTVSWYQQALGQGPQFIFQYYEEEERQRGNFPDRFSGHQFPNYSSELNVNALLLGDSALYLCASSPEGAPRGEKLFFGSGTQLSVL.

J is TRBJ1-1 and V is TRBV9, with 12 bases lining up with TRBD1. Germline V gene sequence: CDR1 SGDLS, CDR2 YYNGEE. V dropped 0 bases and J dropped 4; count of bases not matched to a gene: 7. This CDR3 comprises 17 residues. CDR3 sequence reads: CASSVGGTGGWSTEAFF. The CDR3 DNA follows: TGTGCCAGCAGCGTAGGAGGGACAGGGGGCTGGAGCACTGAAGCTTTCTTT. Filled out from reference TRBV9 and TRBJ1-1, the complete variable domain reads DSGVTQTPKHLITATGQRVTLRCSPRSGDLSVYWYQQSLDQGLQFLIQYYNGEERAKGNILERFSAQQFPDLHSELNLSSLELGDSALYFCASSVGGTGGWSTEAFFGQGTRLTVV.

The J gene is TRBJ2-2, the V gene TRBV27, with 10 bases lining up with TRBD2. Per the germline V gene, CDR1 is MNHEY and CDR2 is SMNVEV (reference sequence). This CDR3 comprises 15 residues. The trim removed 2 bases at V and 6 bases at J, leaving 3 bases unmatched. In DNA, the CDR3 is TGTGCCAGCAGTTTAGTAGCGGGGGGCGCCGGGGAGCTGTTTTTT. Translation: CASSLVAGGAGELFF.

This clone has only one observation. V usage is TRBV5-1 and J usage is TRBJ1-4, with TRBD1 identical over 8 bases. V gave up 4 bases and J gave up 0 bases; unmatched junction bases: 17. Germline CDR1 is SGHRS and CDR2 is YFSETQ. The length of the CDR3 is 20 residues. The CDR3 nucleotides are TGCGCCAGCAGCCCCCACTGGGCGGACAGGGCTGTACCAACTAATGAAAAACTGTTTTTT. It encodes CASSPHWADRAVPTNEKLFF. Complete variable domain (other parts from reference TRBV5-1 and TRBJ1-4): KAGVTQTPRYLIKTRGQQVTLSCSPISGHRSVSWYQQTPGQGLQFLFEYFSETQRNKGNFPGRFSGRQFSNSRSEMNVSTLELGDSALYLCASSPHWADRAVPTNEKLFFGSGTQLSVL.

The V and J genes are TRBV24-1 and TRBJ1-2; 7 nucleotides align to TRBD1. The CDR3 loop spans 16 amino acids. CDR1 is KGHDR, CDR2 SFDVKD, per germline. Trimming removed 4 bases from V and 3 bases from J; junction bases left unmatched: 10. The CDR3 reads CATSEYTGAPDYGYTF. The CDR3 DNA follows: TGTGCCACCAGTGAATATACAGGGGCCCCAGACTATGGCTACACCTTC.

This sequence joins TRBV7-2 and TRBJ1-1; 8 bases are shared with TRBD1. V lost 3 bases, J lost 4 bases, and 4 bases stayed unmatched. Germline CDR1 and CDR2: SGHTA and FQGNSA. CDR3 size: 14 residues. The CDR3 coding sequence is TGTGCCAGCAGCTTGACAGGGGACCGCACTGAAGCTTTCTTT. It codes for CASSLTGDRTEAFF. Full variable domain (outside the CDR3, taken from reference TRBV7-2 and TRBJ1-1): GAGVSQSPSNKVTEKGKDVELRCDPISGHTALYWYRQSLGQGLEFLIYFQGNSAPDKSGLPSDRFSAERTGGSVSTLTIQRTQQEDSAVYLCASSLTGDRTEAFFGQGTRLTVV.

CDR3 in amino acids: CASSYTAYEQYF. The CDR3 nucleotides are TGTGCCAGCAGTTACACCGCCTACGAGCAGTACTTC. J is TRBJ2-7 and V is TRBV6-6; D is undetermined. V gave up 2 bases and J gave up 2 bases, with 4 bases separating them. The CDR3 covers 12 residues. Germline CDR1 and CDR2: MNHNY and SVGAGI (reference sequence).

The chain uses TRBV3-1 (or the pseudogene TRBV3-2) and TRBJ1-6; perhaps TRBD1 as D (5 bases). Germline V gene sequence: CDR1 LGHDT, CDR2 YNNKEL (reference sequence). CDR3 length: 15 residues. The V gene lost 4 bases and the J gene lost 4 bases, with 11 bases spanning the gap. The DNA for the CDR3 is TGTGCCAGCAGCCGAACAGGTTATTATAATTCACCCCTCCACTTT. Its protein product is CASSRTGYYNSPLHF.

This clone came up a few times. In nucleotides, the CDR3 is TGTGCCACTCAGGGGGTCGGCACAGATACGCAGTATTTT. Amino acids: CATQGVGTDTQYF. J is TRBJ2-3 and V is TRBV2, with TRBD1 matching 7 bases. The V gene's germline CDR1 is SNHLY and CDR2 FYNNEI. With V trimmed by 10 bases and J by 1 base, 5 bases remained unmatched. The CDR3 totals 13 residues.

This chain links TRBV5-1 with TRBJ2-3; maybe TRBD2 (5 bases). The CDR3 consists of 15 residues. Germline-derived CDR1 and CDR2 are SGHRS and YFSETQ. V shed 3 bases and J shed 6 bases, with 17 bases lying between them. The CDR3 is CASSSKTGSVDTQYF. The CDR3 bases are TGCGCCAGCAGCTCTAAAACCGGTAGCGTTGATACGCAGTATTTT.

The chain recombines TRBV6-5 with TRBJ2-5; perhaps TRBD2 as D (5 bases). The CDR3 sequence is 15 residues long. The V gene lost 5 bases and the J gene lost 0 bases, with 13 bases spanning the gap. Germline V gene data show CDR1 as MNHEY and CDR2 as SVGAGI. CDR3: CASSTGLGDQETQYF. The CDR3 DNA reads TGTGCCAGCAGTACTGGCCTCGGGGACCAAGAGACCCAGTACTTC.

The chain has TRBV15 and TRBJ1-1; no definite D call. This CDR3 comprises 12 residues. Germline assignment: CDR1 LNHNV and CDR2 YYDKDF (reference sequence). Trimming left V 0 bases short and J 11 bases short, with 10 bases between. CDR3 DNA: TGTGCCACCAGCAGAGATCGGTTTTGGGCTTTCTTT. It codes for CATSRDRFWAFF.

The V and J genes are TRBV3-1 (or the pseudogene TRBV3-2) and TRBJ1-1; D ambiguous. Trimming shortened V by 3 bases and J by 0 bases, and 8 bases separated the two germline ends. The CDR3 is 14 amino acids. Germline V gives CDR1 LGHDT, CDR2 YNNKEL (reference sequence). CDR3 sequence reads: CASSHRLMNTEAFF. For the CDR3, the DNA is TGTGCCAGCAGCCACCGATTGATGAACACTGAAGCTTTCTTT.

The rearrangement links TRBV5-5 to TRBJ1-1, with a tentative D call TRBD1 (5 bases). Trimming stripped 0 bases from V and 7 bases from J, with 16 bases between. Germline loops: CDR1 SGHKS, CDR2 YYEKEE (reference sequence). The CDR3 spans 15 residues. The CDR3 loop is CASSLARWGMSEAFF. The CDR3, as DNA: TGTGCCAGCAGCTTGGCCCGGTGGGGGATGAGTGAAGCTTTCTTT.